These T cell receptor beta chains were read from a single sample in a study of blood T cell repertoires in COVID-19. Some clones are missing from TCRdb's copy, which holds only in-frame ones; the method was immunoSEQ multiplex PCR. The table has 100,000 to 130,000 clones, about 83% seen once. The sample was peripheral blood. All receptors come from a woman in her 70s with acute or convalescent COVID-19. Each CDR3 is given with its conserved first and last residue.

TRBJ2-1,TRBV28,CASSYSGRISGNEQFF
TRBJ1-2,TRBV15,CATSAKTEPNYGYTF
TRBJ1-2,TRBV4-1,CASKRTAAYDYGYTF
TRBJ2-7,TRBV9,CASSVGLASNYEQYF
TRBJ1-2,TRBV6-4,CASSDPPGRISNYGYTF
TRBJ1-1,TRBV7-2,CALRGGRTEAFF
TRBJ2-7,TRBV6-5,CASSPTYEQYF
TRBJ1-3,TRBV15,CATSREVGLGGTIYF
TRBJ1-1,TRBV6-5,CASREDRGNTEAFF
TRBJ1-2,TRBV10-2,CASSEAGVGYTF
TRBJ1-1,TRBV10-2,CASSVGRQGQNTEAFF
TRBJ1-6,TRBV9,CASSRRGQNNSPLHF
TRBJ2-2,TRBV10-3,CAISDPGSSNTGELFF
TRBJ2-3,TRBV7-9,CASSLGQRASDTQYF
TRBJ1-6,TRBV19,CASSDTLDSPLHF
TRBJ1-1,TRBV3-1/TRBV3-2,CASSQARQTMNTEAFF
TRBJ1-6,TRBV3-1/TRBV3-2,CASSQFHREGSPLHF
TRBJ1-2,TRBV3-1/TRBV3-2,CASSQSLTANYGYTF
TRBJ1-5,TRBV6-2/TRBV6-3,CASSYYTGDNQPQHF
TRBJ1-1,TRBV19,CASSRGGNTEAFF
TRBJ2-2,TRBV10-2,CASSETSPNTGELFF
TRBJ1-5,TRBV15,CATSRVRGTNQPQHF
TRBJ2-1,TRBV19,CASSGGLASHEQFF
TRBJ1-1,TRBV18,CASSPLEGAEAFF
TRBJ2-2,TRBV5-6,CASSLGQGYTGELFF
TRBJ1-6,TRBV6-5,CASSRSGISLHF
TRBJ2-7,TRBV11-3,CASSSAYRGEQYF
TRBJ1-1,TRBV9,CASSSGPGTVNTEAFF